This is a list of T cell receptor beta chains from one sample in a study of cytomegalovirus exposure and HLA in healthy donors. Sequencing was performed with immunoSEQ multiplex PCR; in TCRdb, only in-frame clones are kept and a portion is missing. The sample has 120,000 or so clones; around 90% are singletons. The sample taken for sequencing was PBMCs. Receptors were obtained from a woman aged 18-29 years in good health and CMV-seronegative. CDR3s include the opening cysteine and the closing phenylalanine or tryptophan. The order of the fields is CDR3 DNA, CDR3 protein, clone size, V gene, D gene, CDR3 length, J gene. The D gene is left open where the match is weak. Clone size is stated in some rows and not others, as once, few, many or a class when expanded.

TGTGCCAGCAGTGCCACAGGGGGCAGGGGTGAAAAACTGTTTTTT CASSATGGRGEKLFF NA TRBV6-5 TRBD1 15 TRBJ1-4
TGTGCCTGGATGGCGGGAGATCATGGTGAGCAGTTCTTC CAWMAGDHGEQFF NA TRBV30 TRBD2 13 TRBJ2-1
TGTGCCAGCAGCTTGACTAGCGGGGGGGCCCGAATGTCCTATGAGCAGTTCTTC CASSLTSGGARMSYEQFF NA TRBV11-2 TRBD2 18 TRBJ2-1
TGCGCCAGCAGGGGGGGTTTCAATCAGCCCCAGCATTTT CASRGGFNQPQHF NA TRBV4-1 NA 13 TRBJ1-5
TGCGCCAGCAGCTTGTCTACAGGGACAGAGTTTCAGAATTCACCCCTCCACTTT CASSLSTGTEFQNSPLHF NA TRBV5-1 TRBD1 18 TRBJ1-6
TGTGCCAGCAGCTTGGGTTCGGAACAGGGCCTCAATCAGCCCCAGCATTTT CASSLGSEQGLNQPQHF NA TRBV5-6 NA 17 TRBJ1-5
TGTGCCAGCAGCCCCATAGGGAGGAGCACAGATACGCAGTATTTT CASSPIGRSTDTQYF NA TRBV13 NA 15 TRBJ2-3
TGTGCCAGCAGCCCCGCAATACAGGGAAGTGAGCAGTACTTC CASSPAIQGSEQYF NA TRBV5-4 NA 14 TRBJ2-7
TGTGCCAGCGGGGACACAGGGGGCACTGAAGCTTTCTTT CASGDTGGTEAFF NA TRBV5-5 TRBD1 13 TRBJ1-1
TGTGCCAGCAGCCAGACAGGCGGAGAGCAGTACTTC CASSQTGGEQYF NA TRBV11-2 NA 12 TRBJ2-7
TGTGCCAGTAGTATAGATCCCCGTTTCGAGCAGTACTTC CASSIDPRFEQYF NA TRBV19 NA 13 TRBJ2-7
TGTGCCAGCTGCCCCGGGTCAGGGAGGTACGAGCAGTACTTC CASCPGSGRYEQYF NA TRBV25-1 NA 14 TRBJ2-7
TGTGCCACCGCGCCCGGGTTCTCTGGGGCCAACGTCCTGACTTTC CATAPGFSGANVLTF NA TRBV5-6 NA 15 TRBJ2-6
TGTGCCAGCAGCCCCCCGGACAATGATGGCTACACCTTC CASSPPDNDGYTF once TRBV7-2 NA 13 TRBJ1-2
TGTGCCAGCAGCTTCCCAGGCAACAATGAAGCTTTCTTT CASSFPGNNEAFF NA TRBV13 NA 13 TRBJ1-1
TGTGCCAGCAGTTACGGACAGGGTAGTCAGCCCCAGCATTTT CASSYGQGSQPQHF once TRBV6-5 TRBD1 14 TRBJ1-5
TGTGCCAGCAGCTTACTCGTTTCCGGGACTAGCTCCTACAATGAGCAGTTCTTC CASSLLVSGTSSYNEQFF NA TRBV5-6 TRBD2 18 TRBJ2-1
TGTGCCAGCTCACTCGCAGGGTCCGGCAATCAGCCCCAGCATTTT CASSLAGSGNQPQHF NA TRBV18 NA 15 TRBJ1-5
TGTGCCTGGAGTGTACAGTGGGAGGCGGAAGAGACCCAGTACTTC CAWSVQWEAEETQYF NA TRBV30 NA 15 TRBJ2-5
TGCGCCAGCAGTTTTGCGGGGGTCAACTATGGCTACACCTTC CASSFAGVNYGYTF NA TRBV5-1 NA 14 TRBJ1-2
TGTGCCAGCAGCGACAGGGAGCGTAATTCACCCCTCCACTTT CASSDRERNSPLHF NA TRBV7-3 TRBD1 14 TRBJ1-6
TGTGCCTGGAGTTATGGGGCGGGCAATCAGCCCCAGCATTTT CAWSYGAGNQPQHF NA TRBV30 NA 14 TRBJ1-5
TGTGCCAGCAGCGCCGGGACAGCCTACAATGAGCAGTTCTTC CASSAGTAYNEQFF NA TRBV9 TRBD1 14 TRBJ2-1
TGTGCCAGCACCAACTGGGGGGAGGCGTACAATGAGCAGTTCTTC CASTNWGEAYNEQFF once TRBV28 NA 15 TRBJ2-1
TGTGCCAGCAGCCAAGAAAGGTACAGCTACGAGCAGTACTTC CASSQERYSYEQYF few TRBV4-2 NA 14 TRBJ2-7
TGTGCCAGCAGTTTAGTGGACACCGGGGAGCTGTTTTTT CASSLVDTGELFF NA TRBV25-1 NA 13 TRBJ2-2
TGTGCCAGCAGCGTTTCGCCCGCGGGGGGCACAGATACGCAGTATTTT CASSVSPAGGTDTQYF NA TRBV9 TRBD2 16 TRBJ2-3
TGTGCCTGGAGTGAGCAGGCAATCTATGGCTACACCTTC CAWSEQAIYGYTF NA TRBV30 NA 13 TRBJ1-2
TGTGCCAGTAGTTCTGGCGGGAGGGCCCTCGAGCAGTTCTTC CASSSGGRALEQFF NA TRBV19 TRBD2 14 TRBJ2-1
TGTGCCAGCAGCTTAACCAGTTACGAGCAGTACTTC CASSLTSYEQYF NA TRBV7-9 NA 12 TRBJ2-7
TGTGCCTGGAGGAATTTGGGCCAGACCGCCTCTGGAAACACCATATATTTT CAWRNLGQTASGNTIYF few TRBV30 NA 17 TRBJ1-3
TGTGCCAGCAGCGCGGCGACAGGGTTGTACGGTGAAGCTTTCTTT CASSAATGLYGEAFF NA TRBV5-5 TRBD1 15 TRBJ1-1
TGTGCCAGCAGCCCTCTCGGTGAGACCCAGTACTTC CASSPLGETQYF NA TRBV7-9 NA 12 TRBJ2-5
TGTGCCAGCTCAACTCCCCGGGAGATTCTTGGGGAGACCCAGTACTTC CASSTPREILGETQYF once TRBV18 NA 16 TRBJ2-5
TGCGCCAGCAGCCGAAAAAAGGGCGGAGCACAATCGGGAGAATACGAGCAGTACTTC CASSRKKGGAQSGEYEQYF NA TRBV4-1 NA 19 TRBJ2-7
TGTGCCAGCAGCGGGGGGACGGGGACCTACGAGCAGTACTTC CASSGGTGTYEQYF NA TRBV11-2 NA 14 TRBJ2-7
TGTGCCACCAGCAGAGATCATTTGCGCGAGCAGTACTTC CATSRDHLREQYF NA TRBV15 NA 13 TRBJ2-7
TGTGCATCCGGACGGGGTGGCTACACCTTC CASGRGGYTF NA TRBV30 NA 10 TRBJ1-2
TGCGCCAGCAGCTCAGGGCTCTCAGCAGATACGCAGTATTTT CASSSGLSADTQYF NA TRBV5-1 NA 14 TRBJ2-3
TGTGCCAGCAGCGCTCGACAGGAGACCTACAATGAGCAGTTCTTC CASSARQETYNEQFF NA TRBV5-4 NA 15 TRBJ2-1
TGTGCCAGCAGCCAAGCCCCGGGACTAGGCACAGATACGCAGTATTTT CASSQAPGLGTDTQYF once TRBV4-2 TRBD2 16 TRBJ2-3
TGTGCCAGCAGCTTAGGGGCTAGCGGGCTCAATGAGCAGTTCTTC CASSLGASGLNEQFF few TRBV7-6 TRBD2 15 TRBJ2-1